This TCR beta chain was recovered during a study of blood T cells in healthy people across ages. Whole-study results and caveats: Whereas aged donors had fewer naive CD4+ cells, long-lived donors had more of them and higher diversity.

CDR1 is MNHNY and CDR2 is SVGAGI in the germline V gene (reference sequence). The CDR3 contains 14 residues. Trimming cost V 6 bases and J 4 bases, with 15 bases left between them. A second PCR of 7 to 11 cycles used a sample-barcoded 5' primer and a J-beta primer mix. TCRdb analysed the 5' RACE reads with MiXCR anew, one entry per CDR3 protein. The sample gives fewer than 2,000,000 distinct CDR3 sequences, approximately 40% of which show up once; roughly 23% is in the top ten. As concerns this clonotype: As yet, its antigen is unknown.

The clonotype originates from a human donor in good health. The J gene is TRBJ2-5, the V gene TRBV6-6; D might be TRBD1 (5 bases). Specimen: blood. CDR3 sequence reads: CASRLQGRGETQYF. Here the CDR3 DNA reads TGTGCCAGCAGACTTCAGGGAAGAGGAGAGACCCAGTACTTC.